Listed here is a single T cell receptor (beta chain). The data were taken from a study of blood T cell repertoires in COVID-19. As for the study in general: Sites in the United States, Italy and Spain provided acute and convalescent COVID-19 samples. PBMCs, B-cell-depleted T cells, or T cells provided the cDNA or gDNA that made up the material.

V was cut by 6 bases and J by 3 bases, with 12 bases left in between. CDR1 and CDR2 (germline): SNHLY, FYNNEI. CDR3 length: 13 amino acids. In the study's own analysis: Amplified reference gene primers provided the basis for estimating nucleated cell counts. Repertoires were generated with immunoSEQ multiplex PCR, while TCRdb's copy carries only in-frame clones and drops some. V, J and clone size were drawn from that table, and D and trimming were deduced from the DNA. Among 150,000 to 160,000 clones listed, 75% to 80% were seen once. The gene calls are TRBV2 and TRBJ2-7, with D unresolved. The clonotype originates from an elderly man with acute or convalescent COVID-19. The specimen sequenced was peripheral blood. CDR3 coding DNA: TGTGCCAGCAGCTTCACAGAGATCTACGAGCAGTACTTC. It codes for CASSFTEIYEQYF.